This TCR beta chain derives from a study of cytomegalovirus exposure and HLA in healthy donors. Study as a whole: Of roughly 360 genotyped donors, 81% grouped in the Caucasian-associated ancestry cluster.

Notes on this clone: The antigen remains unidentified.

Notes on the study in general: Sequencing depth across donors, presence/absence analyses assumed, was roughly uniform. When the data were analyzed later, several of the most significant clusters appeared to be linked to common viral pathogens.

There are 15 residues in the CDR3. Germline V gene sequence: CDR1 LNHNV, CDR2 YYDKDF (reference sequence). V was clipped by 5 bases and J by 2 bases; unmatched bases: 7. 13 Jbeta primers and 60 Vbeta primers were used for the PCR. In the study's own analysis: A later analysis counted roughly 74 million unique TCR beta chains, 10 million to 12 million shared. Profiling relied on immunoSEQ multiplex PCR, and the TCRdb table lists in-frame clones only, not all of them. V and J calls and clone size are as listed in that table; D and trimming were resolved from the DNA. This table has approximately 140,000 clones, 75% to 90% appearing once.

The chain has TRBV15 and TRBJ2-3; 7 bases match TRBD1. This clonotype was sampled from a woman aged 40-49 years in good health and CMV-seronegative. The sample comprised PBMCs. CDR3 nucleotides: TGTGCCACCAGCCGGGGACAGCAAATCACAGATACGCAGTATTTT. This encodes CATSRGQQITDTQYF.